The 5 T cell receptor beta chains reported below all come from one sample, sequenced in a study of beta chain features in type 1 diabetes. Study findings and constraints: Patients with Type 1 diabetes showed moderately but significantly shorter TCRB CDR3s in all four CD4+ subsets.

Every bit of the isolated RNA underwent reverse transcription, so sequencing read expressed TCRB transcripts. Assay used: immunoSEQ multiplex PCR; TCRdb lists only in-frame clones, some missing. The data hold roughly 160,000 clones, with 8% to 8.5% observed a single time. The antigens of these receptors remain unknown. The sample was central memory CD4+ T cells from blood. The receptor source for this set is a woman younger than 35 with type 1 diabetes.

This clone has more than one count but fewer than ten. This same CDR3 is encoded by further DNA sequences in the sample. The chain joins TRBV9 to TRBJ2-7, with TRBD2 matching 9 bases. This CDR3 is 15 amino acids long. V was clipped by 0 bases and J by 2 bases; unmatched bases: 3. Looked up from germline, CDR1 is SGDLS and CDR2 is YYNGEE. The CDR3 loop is CASSVGTSVTYEQYF. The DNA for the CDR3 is TGTGCCAGCAGCGTAGGGACTAGCGTTACCTACGAGCAGTACTTC.

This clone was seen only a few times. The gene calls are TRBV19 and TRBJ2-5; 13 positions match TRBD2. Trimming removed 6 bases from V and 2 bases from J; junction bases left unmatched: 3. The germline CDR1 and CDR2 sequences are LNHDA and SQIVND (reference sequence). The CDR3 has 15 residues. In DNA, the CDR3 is TGTGCCAGTAGATTGGGACTAGCGGGGCAAGAGACCCAGTACTTC. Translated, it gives CASRLGLAGQETQYF.

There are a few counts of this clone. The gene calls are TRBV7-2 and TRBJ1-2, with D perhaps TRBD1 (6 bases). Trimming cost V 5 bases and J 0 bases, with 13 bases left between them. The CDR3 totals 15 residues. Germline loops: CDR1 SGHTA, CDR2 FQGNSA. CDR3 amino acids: CASSPRTDANYGYTF. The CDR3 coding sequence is TGTGCCAGCAGCCCGAGGACAGACGCTAACTATGGCTACACCTTC.

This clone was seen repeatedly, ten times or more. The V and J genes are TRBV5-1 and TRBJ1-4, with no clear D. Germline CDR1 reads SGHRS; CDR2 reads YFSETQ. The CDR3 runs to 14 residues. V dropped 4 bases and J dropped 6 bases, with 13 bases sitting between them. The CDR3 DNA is TGCGCCAGCAGCCGGGGAGAGGGCGATGAAAAACTGTTTTTT. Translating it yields CASSRGEGDEKLFF.

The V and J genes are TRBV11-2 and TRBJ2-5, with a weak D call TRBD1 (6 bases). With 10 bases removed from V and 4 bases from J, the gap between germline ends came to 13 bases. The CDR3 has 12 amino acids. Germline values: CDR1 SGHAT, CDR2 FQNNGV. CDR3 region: CATEGVGETQYF. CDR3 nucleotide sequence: TGTGCCACCGAGGGGGTCGGAGAGACCCAGTACTTC.